Included here is one T cell receptor beta chain sequence, with context. The target antigen is unknown. This sample is part of a study of response to subunit inactivated influenza vaccine. General study results and limits: Every seasonal influenza vaccination brings in few new T cells, the authors suggested.

TCRdb called the RT-PCR reads again in MiXCR, with one record for every CDR3 protein. The table includes 150,000 to 200,000 distinct CDR3 sequences, around 10% detected once. Germline CDR1 reads MNHEY; CDR2 reads SMNVEV (reference sequence). The length of the CDR3 is 17 residues. V was pared by 3 bases and J by 7 bases, with 14 bases of the junction left unmatched. This sample comprised CD8+ T cells sorted from PBMCs, obtained less than 25 months after vaccination. The origin of this receptor is a man aged 45-69 years who received an inactivated influenza vaccine. This sequence joins TRBV27 and TRBJ2-4; 8 nucleotides line up with TRBD2. For the CDR3, the DNA is TGTGCCAGCAGTTTCAGCGGGAGCCTTTCCGTCCTCAACATTCAGTACTTC. It translates to CASSFSGSLSVLNIQYF.